The rows below give T cell receptor beta chains drawn from one sample of a study of human versus mouse CDR3 diversity and MHC coevolution. Data came from immunoSEQ multiplex PCR; TCRdb stores just in-frame clones and leaves some out. In the table there are about 81,000 clones, 93% of which are singletons. Sample: naive CD4+ T cells from blood. The receptor source for this set is a person aged 30-69 years in good health. CDR3s include the opening cysteine and the closing phenylalanine or tryptophan. D genes are given only for firm matches. The size of a clone is reported for some rows only, either as once, few or many, or as a class for expanded clones.

>-|-|TRBJ2-1|TRBV20-1
TGCAGTGCTAGGTGGGGCGATGAGCAGTTCTTC
CSARWGDEQFF
>-|-|TRBJ2-7|TRBV30
TGTGCCTGGAGTAAGGGACTTTTCCCCTACGAGCAGTACTTC
CAWSKGLFPYEQYF
>TRBD1|-|TRBJ1-2|TRBV7-8
TGTGCCAGCAGGGCAACAGGGGCCAGCTATGGCTACACCTTC
CASRATGASYGYTF
>TRBD2|-|TRBJ2-1|TRBV9
TGTGCCAGCAGCGTAGGAATGGGGGGGTACAATGAGCAGTTCTTC
CASSVGMGGYNEQFF
>-|-|TRBJ1-5|TRBV7-2
TGTGCCAGCAGCACGGGACTTTCTAGCAATCAGCCCCAGCATTTT
CASSTGLSSNQPQHF
>-|-|TRBJ2-3|TRBV7-2
TGTGCCAGCAGCCAAGGGGCCGGAGATACGCAGTATTTT
CASSQGAGDTQYF
>-|-|TRBJ2-1|TRBV7-2
TGTGCCAGCAGCTTAGCTGGACAGTTTAATGAGCAGTTCTTC
CASSLAGQFNEQFF
>TRBD1|once|TRBJ2-2|TRBV9
TGTGCCAGCAGCGATCAACAGGGGGCCGGGGAGCTGTTTTTT
CASSDQQGAGELFF
>-|-|TRBJ2-7|TRBV5-1
TGCGCCAGCAGCTTGCTAGCCTACGAGCAGTACTTC
CASSLLAYEQYF
>TRBD2|once|TRBJ2-3|TRBV19
TGTGCCAGTAACAGCGGGAGCGCCACAGATACGCAGTATTTT
CASNSGSATDTQYF
>-|-|TRBJ2-5|TRBV2
TGTGCCACAAACAGGGATCAAGAGACCCAGTACTTC
CATNRDQETQYF
>TRBD1|-|TRBJ2-7|TRBV29-1
TGCAGCGTTGAACGGCAGGGGGTCCGTAACGAGCAGTACTTC
CSVERQGVRNEQYF
>-|-|TRBJ2-3|TRBV27
TGTGCCAGCAGTTCCTTTATCACAGATACGCAGTATTTT
CASSSFITDTQYF
>-|-|TRBJ1-1|TRBV30
TGTGCCTGGAGTGTGCCGGCGGTGAACACTGAAGCTTTCTTT
CAWSVPAVNTEAFF
>TRBD2|-|TRBJ2-5|TRBV9
TGTGCCAGCAGCCTTAGCGGGAGTTGGGAGACCCAGTACTTC
CASSLSGSWETQYF
>TRBD2|-|TRBJ2-2|TRBV30
TGTGCCTGGAGGCGGGGGGCTAACGCCGGGGAGCTGTTTTTT
CAWRRGANAGELFF
>TRBD2|-|TRBJ2-1|TRBV18
TGTGCCAGCTCACCGGTTGGGGGACTAGCCCTACCTCAGCAGTTCTTC
CASSPVGGLALPQQFF
>-|-|TRBJ1-2|TRBV7-2
TGTGCCAGCAGCCTCACAGGCTATGGCTACACCTTC
CASSLTGYGYTF
>TRBD2|-|TRBJ2-1|TRBV9
TGTGCCAGCAGCGTAGGGGTGACTAGCAGCTACAATGAGCAGTTCTTC
CASSVGVTSSYNEQFF
>TRBD1|-|TRBJ1-1|TRBV28
TGTGCCAGCAGTTCCCAGGGGGCTCCGAACACTGAAGCTTTCTTT
CASSSQGAPNTEAFF
>-|-|TRBJ1-4|TRBV5-4
TGTGCCAGCAGCCGCGGGGTGGGGGATGAAAAACTGTTTTTT
CASSRGVGDEKLFF
>TRBD2|-|TRBJ2-3|TRBV27
TGTGCCAGCAGGTTAGCGGGGGGTTTCACAGATACGCAGTATTTT
CASRLAGGFTDTQYF
>-|-|TRBJ2-2|TRBV11-3
TGTGCCAGCAGCTTAGCGCAGAAGAACACCGGGGAGCTGTTTTTT
CASSLAQKNTGELFF
>-|-|TRBJ1-1|TRBV6-5
TGTGCCAGCAGTGACATTCCCATGAACACTGAAGCTTTCTTT
CASSDIPMNTEAFF
>-|-|TRBJ1-3|TRBV4-3
TGCGCCAGCAGCCAGGCGGGCCCCGAATCGACTGGAAACACCATATATTTT
CASSQAGPESTGNTIYF
>-|-|TRBJ2-7|TRBV6-5
TGTGCCAGCTGTCCGACTTGGGACACGTTCTACGAGCAGTACTTC
CASCPTWDTFYEQYF
>-|-|TRBJ1-1|TRBV6-1
TGTGCCAGCAGTGCCTCAGGACTCCCCAAAGCTTTCTTT
CASSASGLPKAFF
>-|-|TRBJ1-1|TRBV18
TGTGCCAGCTCACCACCATCCCAGGGACTGGCTGAAGCTTTCTTT
CASSPPSQGLAEAFF
>-|-|TRBJ1-2|TRBV23-1
TGCGCCAGCAGCGCTCGAAACACCCACTATGGCTACACCTTC
CASSARNTHYGYTF
>-|-|TRBJ2-7|TRBV12-5
TGTGCTAGTGGTTTAGGGCAGGGCTCGCGGGAGCAGTACTTC
CASGLGQGSREQYF
>-|-|TRBJ2-7|TRBV7-2
TGTGCCAGCAGCTTAAGCCCCTCTGCCTACGAGCAGTACTTC
CASSLSPSAYEQYF
>-|-|TRBJ2-1|TRBV9
TGTGCCAGCAGCGTAGAATCAGGGGTGAACAATGAGCAGTTCTTC
CASSVESGVNNEQFF
>-|-|TRBJ2-2|TRBV6-5
TGTGCCAGCAGTCGGGGGACGGCCAGCACCGGGGAGCTGTTTTTT
CASSRGTASTGELFF
>-|-|TRBJ2-7|TRBV28
TGTGCCAGCGGGACATTAAGCTCCTACGAGCAGTACTTC
CASGTLSSYEQYF
>TRBD1|-|TRBJ1-1|TRBV9
TGTGCCAGCAGCTATACAGGGGGGGTTTGGACTGAAGCTTTCTTT
CASSYTGGVWTEAFF
>TRBD2|-|TRBJ2-1|TRBV29-1
TGCAGCGTGAGCGGGAGGGGGTCCTACAATGAGCAGTTCTTC
CSVSGRGSYNEQFF
>-|-|TRBJ1-2|TRBV7-8
TGTGCCAGCAGCATCGGACAGACCTATGGCTACACCTTC
CASSIGQTYGYTF
>TRBD1|-|TRBJ1-6|TRBV11-2
TGTGCCAGCAGGCGGCCCGGGACAGGGGTGCGTAATTCACCCCTCCACTTT
CASRRPGTGVRNSPLHF
>-|-|TRBJ1-4|TRBV25-1
TGTGCCAGCAGGGGGACCGACAGGTTGGAACTGTTTTTT
CASRGTDRLELFF
>-|-|TRBJ1-2|TRBV7-6
TGTGCCAGCAGCTTAGACAGAACTAACTATGGCTACACCTTC
CASSLDRTNYGYTF
>-|-|TRBJ2-5|TRBV4-1
TGCGCCAGCAGCCAAGTTATTCGCGGCCCACCCCACTTC
CASSQVIRGPPHF
>-|-|TRBJ2-3|TRBV19
TGTGCCAGTAGCCAAAGGGGTACGCAGTATTTT
CASSQRGTQYF
>-|-|TRBJ1-1|TRBV7-2
TGTGCCAGCAGCTTAGACAGGGTGAACACTGAAGCTTTCTTT
CASSLDRVNTEAFF
>TRBD1|once|TRBJ1-1|TRBV7-9
TGTGCCAGCAGCTCAACAGGGGGCTGGACTGAAGCTTTCTTT
CASSSTGGWTEAFF
>-|-|TRBJ1-6|TRBV5-1
TGCGCCAGCAGCTTGGCCGGACAGAGTTACGCTTCACCCCTCCACTTT
CASSLAGQSYASPLHF
>TRBD1|-|TRBJ1-4|TRBV7-8
TGTGCCAGCAGCTTAGTATACAGGGGAGCAACTAATGAAAAACTGTTTTTT
CASSLVYRGATNEKLFF
>-|-|TRBJ2-3|TRBV6-1
TGTGCCAGCAGTGGGGACACCTTCACAGATACGCAGTATTTT
CASSGDTFTDTQYF